This T cell receptor (beta chain) is drawn from a study of Ad26.COV2.S vaccination and SARS-CoV-2 variants. Assay: immunoSEQ multiplex PCR; the TCRdb copy retains only in-frame clones and omits some. The sample has some 250,000 clones, over 75% seen once. Germline values: CDR1 SGHRS, CDR2 YFSETQ. Trimming left V 3 bases short and J 4 bases short, with 15 bases between. The CDR3 sequence is 15 residues long. The treatment here: some 20 received Ad26.COV2.S at low or high dose, single or two shots; about 5 received placebo; per-sample allocation not given. Day 63 after the first vaccine or placebo injection was the time point for sampling. Whoever gave the sample was an adult aged 18-55 years in Boston.

The gene calls are TRBV5-1 and TRBJ2-3; D might be TRBD1 or TRBD2, each matching 6 bases. The receptor was derived from a person aged 18-60 years who received the Ad26.COV2.S COVID-19 vaccine or a placebo. Sequences were derived from peripheral blood, sampled in a trial of Ad26.COV2.S vaccine versus placebo. DNA for the CDR3: TGCGCCAGCAGCTCAGGAGGGGGAGGCCCAGATACGCAGTATTTT. It translates to CASSSGGGGPDTQYF.